This TCR beta chain was identified in a study of T cell responses to AZD1222 COVID-19 vaccine. Broader study findings: Just a handful of AZD1222 recipients tested seropositive at baseline. Females outnumbered males among donors, who were mostly white British; clonal diversity was possibly underestimated.

The assay was immunoSEQ multiplex PCR, and TCRdb's table has in-frame clones only and misses some. The table shows about 99,000 clones, with 91% occurring only once. About this clone itself: The antigen is undetermined.

J lost 4 bases, V lost 6 bases, and 7 bases had no gene match. The CDR3 is 14 amino acids. CDR1 is KGHSH and CDR2 is LQKENI in the germline V gene. J is TRBJ2-7 and V is TRBV18; 9 nucleotides agree with TRBD1. This receptor was identified in an adult in good health. Sequenced here: peripheral blood, sampled on day 0 of AZD1222 vaccination. The CDR3 protein is CASSIRDRVYEQYF. The CDR3 coding sequence is TGTGCCAGCTCCATCCGGGACAGGGTGTACGAGCAGTACTTC.